The 16 T cell receptor beta chains presented below share a single source sample, sequenced in a study of post-analysis software for immune sequencing data. Points from the study as a whole: Among about 5 TRBV segments more frequent in patients than controls were TRBV5-6, TRBV5-1 and TRBV20-1.

Libraries were made from TCR beta cDNA, and they carried unique molecular identifiers. TCRdb recomputed calls from the PCR reads with MiXCR, one row per CDR3 protein. Of approximately 440,000 distinct CDR3 sequences in the sample, approximately 46% were seen once. Antigens for these TCRs are unknown. Sequenced input: blood. These receptors originate from a girl under 18 with multiple sclerosis.

This clonotype was recorded a few times. V gene TRBV5-1 combines with J gene TRBJ2-6; D possibly corresponds to TRBD1 (5 bases). CDR1 is SGHRS, CDR2 YFSETQ, per germline. V lost 5 bases to trimming and J lost 1 base, with 10 bases between them. This CDR3 spans 15 amino acids. CDR3 loop: CASRQEPSGANVLTF. The CDR3 DNA reads TGCGCCAGCAGACAGGAACCTTCTGGGGCCAACGTCCTGACTTTC.

In this sample, this clonotype turned up a few times. The rearrangement links TRBV6-4 to TRBJ2-3; TRBD1 is a possible D gene (5 bases). Germline CDR1 MRHNA, CDR2 SNTAGT. V was cut by 3 bases and J by 3 bases, with 16 bases left in between. CDR3 length: 16 amino acids. The CDR3 loop reads CASSDSIGAPTDTQYF. CDR3 coding DNA: TGTGCCAGCAGTGATAGTATTGGGGCACCTACAGATACGCAGTATTTT.

V and J are TRBV18 and TRBJ2-1, with D possibly matching TRBD1 (5 bases). Per the germline V gene, CDR1 is KGHSH and CDR2 is LQKENI. The CDR3 totals 16 residues. V lost 1 base and J 9 bases, leaving 19 bases between the germline ends. The CDR3 spells CASSPLSPGSTGEQFF. The CDR3 nucleotides are TGTGCCAGCTCACCACTGTCCCCAGGATCTACAGGTGAGCAGTTCTTC.

In its sample, this clonotype was seen a few times. J is TRBJ2-7 and V is TRBV9, with 7 bases fitting TRBD2. The CDR3 consists of 16 residues. Trimming cost V 0 bases and J 3 bases; bases outside gene matches: 9. The germline V gene has CDR1 SGDLS and CDR2 YYNGEE. CDR3 sequence: CASSVAGGSRRYEQYF. CDR3 nucleotides: TGTGCCAGCAGCGTAGCGGGAGGTTCTAGACGCTACGAGCAGTACTTC.

V is TRBV20-1 and J is TRBJ2-5; TRBD1 matches at 9 bases. Germline CDR1 reads DFQATT; CDR2 reads SNEGSKA (reference sequence). With V trimmed by 6 bases and J by 6 bases, 5 bases remained unmatched. The CDR3 runs 12 residues. DNA for the CDR3: TGCAGTGCCATGGACAGGGGAAAGACCCAGTACTTC. This gives the protein CSAMDRGKTQYF.

The CDR3 protein is CSASGGAYNEQFF. The CDR3 nucleotides are TGCAGCGCCAGCGGGGGGGCCTACAATGAGCAGTTCTTC. The gene calls are TRBV29-1 and TRBJ2-1, with 10 bases matching TRBD2. V lost 7 bases to trimming and J lost 2 bases; unmatched junction nucleotides: 2. CDR1 SQVTM and CDR2 ANQGSEA come from the germline V gene. This CDR3 spans 13 amino acids.

This chain links TRBV29-1 with TRBJ2-7, with D uncertain. This CDR3 spans 17 amino acids. Germline lookup yields CDR1 SQVTM and CDR2 ANQGSEA. Trimming left V 3 bases short and J 6 bases short, with 27 bases between. The chain's CDR3 is CSVELVDGKRSWGEQYF. In nucleotides, the CDR3 is TGCAGCGTTGAGTTGGTGGACGGAAAAAGGTCTTGGGGCGAGCAGTACTTC.

The chain links TRBV16 to TRBJ1-5; D uncertain. This CDR3 has 13 amino acids. Looked up from germline, CDR1 is KGHSY and CDR2 is FQNENV. Deletions cut 0 bases from V and 6 bases from J, with 6 bases between. The CDR3 loop reads CASSQSRAQPQHF. CDR3 sequence (DNA): TGTGCCAGCAGCCAATCGAGGGCTCAGCCCCAGCATTTT.

There are a few counts of this clonotype. J is TRBJ2-7 and V is TRBV7-2; D gene ambiguous. The CDR3 loop spans 13 amino acids. V lost 5 bases to trimming and J lost 3 bases, with 11 bases between them. Germline assignment: CDR1 SGHTA and CDR2 FQGNSA. The CDR3 region has the DNA TGTGCCAGCAGCCCCGCTAGAGGCTACGAGCAGTACTTC. It codes for CASSPARGYEQYF.

This clonotype was detected only a few times. The chain recombines TRBV20-1 with TRBJ2-1; 12 bases map to TRBD2. The length of the CDR3 is 15 residues. The V gene's germline CDR1 is DFQATT and CDR2 SNEGSKA (reference sequence). Trimming at V came to 5 bases and at J to 7 bases, leaving 9 bases not matched to a gene. The chain's CDR3 is CSAHTTSGRWNEQFF. The CDR3, as DNA: TGCAGTGCTCACACCACTAGCGGGAGGTGGAATGAGCAGTTCTTC.

The sample holds a few counts of this clonotype. The chain carries TRBV12-3 or TRBV12-4 and TRBJ1-2; D unresolved. The V and J ends lost 7 bases and 8 bases respectively, with 11 bases between them. This CDR3 spans 11 amino acids. CDR3 sequence reads: CASTSLGGYTF. DNA of the CDR3: TGTGCCAGCACCTCCCTAGGGGGCTACACCTTC.

This clonotype was observed a few times. The genes are TRBV5-1 and TRBJ2-1; 7 bases align to TRBD1. CDR1 is SGHRS and CDR2 is YFSETQ in the germline V gene. The CDR3 sequence is 13 residues long. V lost 6 bases to trimming and J lost 9 bases; unmatched junction nucleotides: 9. In DNA form, the CDR3 reads TGCGCCAGCAATTCGGTAGGGGGCGGTGAGCAGTTCTTC. Protein: CASNSVGGGEQFF.

The V gene is TRBV15, the J gene TRBJ2-7; 7 bases match TRBD1. The CDR3 covers 14 residues. The ends lost 0 bases at V and 4 bases at J; junction bases unmatched: 3. The germline V gene has CDR1 LNHNV and CDR2 YYDKDF (reference sequence). The CDR3 protein is CATSREGGAYEQYF. CDR3 bases: TGTGCCACCAGCAGAGAAGGGGGCGCGTACGAGCAGTACTTC.

This rearrangement joins TRBV25-1 to TRBJ2-7; D is unresolved. CDR1 and CDR2 from the germline V gene are MGHDK and SYGVNS. The CDR3 sequence is 11 residues long. The V end lost 6 bases, the J end lost 7 bases, and 10 bases lay between the germline ends. CDR3 nucleotide sequence: TGTGCCAGCAGGACTTTCGATGAGCAGTACTTC. Its translation: CASRTFDEQYF.

This clonotype was seen a handful of times. The chain uses TRBV7-9 and TRBJ2-3; D is unresolved. This CDR3 contains 15 residues. V lost 3 bases, J lost 1 base, and 11 bases lay in between. Germline CDR1 SEHNR, CDR2 FQNEAQ (reference sequence). CDR3 DNA sequence: TGTGCCAGCAGCTTCCCATTTCTCGGCACAGATACGCAGTATTTT. Its translation: CASSFPFLGTDTQYF.

This chain joins TRBV6-1 and TRBJ1-4; 7 nucleotides match TRBD1. Trimming took 6 bases from V and 7 from J; bases not matched to a gene: 11. The CDR3 totals 15 residues. Germline values: CDR1 MNHNS, CDR2 SASEGT. CDR3 in DNA: TGTGCCAGCAGCGAACAACAGGGGATGCTTGAAAAACTGTTTTTT. This codes for CASSEQQGMLEKLFF.